This TCR beta chain emerged from a study of T cells in women clearing cervical HPV infection. Study as a whole: Only a few women had HLA typing results available.

CDR1 is SQVTM and CDR2 is ANQGSEA in the germline V gene. The CDR3 spans 12 residues. V dropped 4 bases and J dropped 0 bases, with 5 bases sitting between them. Measured with immunoSEQ multiplex PCR; TCRdb has only the in-frame clones, and not every one. This table lists under 50,000 clones. This clone is medium-sized by frequency. The read ends 3 residues early relative to the CDR3; the germline J gene fills the gap. The receptor's source is a woman between 18 and 70 years old with a cervical HPV16 infection that either progressed to CIN3+ or cleared (not recorded which). The chain has TRBV29-1 and TRBJ2-3; D call uncertain. Sequencing was done on a sample of blood buffy coat. The DNA read from the CDR3 is TGCAGCGTTGGGCTGAGCACAGATACG. Translating gives CSVGLSTDT. The entire CDR3 protein is CSVGLSTDTQYF.